Below, one TCR beta chain is given with its context. This record belongs to a study of technical replicates of blood from a handful of donors. Sequenced by immunoSEQ multiplex PCR; TCRdb stores in-frame clones only, minus some. The sample carries about 80,000 clones, roughly 98% recorded once. Trimming took 2 bases from V and 6 from J; bases not matched to a gene: 9. Germline V gene lookup returns CDR1 LNHDA and CDR2 SQIVND (reference sequence). CDR3 length: 15 residues. The sequencing input was T cells isolated from PBMCs. V and J are TRBV19 and TRBJ2-7; 8 bases align to TRBD1. The TCR originated in a human donor in good health. This chain's CDR3 is CASSIINGQGFEQYF. Here the CDR3 DNA reads TGTGCCAGTAGTATAATTAACGGACAGGGCTTCGAGCAGTACTTC.